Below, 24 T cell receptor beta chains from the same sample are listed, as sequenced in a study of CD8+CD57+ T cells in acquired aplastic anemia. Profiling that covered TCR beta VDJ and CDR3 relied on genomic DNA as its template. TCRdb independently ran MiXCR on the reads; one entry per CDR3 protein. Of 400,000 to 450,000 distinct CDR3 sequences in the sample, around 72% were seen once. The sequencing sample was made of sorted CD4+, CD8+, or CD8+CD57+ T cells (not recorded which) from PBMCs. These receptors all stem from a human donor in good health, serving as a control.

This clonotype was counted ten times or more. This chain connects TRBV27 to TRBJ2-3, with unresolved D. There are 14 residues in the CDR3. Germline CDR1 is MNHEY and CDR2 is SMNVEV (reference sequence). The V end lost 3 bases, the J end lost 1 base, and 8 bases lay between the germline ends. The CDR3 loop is CASSLASRTDTQYF. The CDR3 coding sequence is TGTGCCAGCAGTTTGGCCTCTCGCACAGATACGCAGTATTTT.

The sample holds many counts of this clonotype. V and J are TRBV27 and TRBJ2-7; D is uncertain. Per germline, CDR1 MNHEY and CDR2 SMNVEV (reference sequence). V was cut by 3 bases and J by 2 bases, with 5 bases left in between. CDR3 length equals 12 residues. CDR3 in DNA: TGTGCCAGCAGTTTTTCCACCTACGAGCAGTACTTC. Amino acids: CASSFSTYEQYF.

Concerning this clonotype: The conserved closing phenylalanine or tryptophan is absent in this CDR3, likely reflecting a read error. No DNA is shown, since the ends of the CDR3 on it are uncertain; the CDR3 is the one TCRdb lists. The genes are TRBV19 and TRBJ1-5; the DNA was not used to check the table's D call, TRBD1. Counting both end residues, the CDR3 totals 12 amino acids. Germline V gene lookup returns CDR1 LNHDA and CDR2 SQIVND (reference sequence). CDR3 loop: CASSRVNQPEDL.

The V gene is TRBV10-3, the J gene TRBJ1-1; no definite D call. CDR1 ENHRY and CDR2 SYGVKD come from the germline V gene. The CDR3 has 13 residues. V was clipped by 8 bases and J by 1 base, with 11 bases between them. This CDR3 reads CAIGLDPNTEAFF. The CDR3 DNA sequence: TGTGCCATCGGGCTGGACCCGAACACTGAAGCTTTCTTT.

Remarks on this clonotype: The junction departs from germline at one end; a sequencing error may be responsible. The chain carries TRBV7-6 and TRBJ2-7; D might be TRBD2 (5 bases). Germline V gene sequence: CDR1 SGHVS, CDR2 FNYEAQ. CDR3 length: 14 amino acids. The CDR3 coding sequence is TGTGCCAGCAGCCCGCCCGGGGTTCAGCCCCAGCATTTTTTC. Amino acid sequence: CASSPPGVQPQHFF.

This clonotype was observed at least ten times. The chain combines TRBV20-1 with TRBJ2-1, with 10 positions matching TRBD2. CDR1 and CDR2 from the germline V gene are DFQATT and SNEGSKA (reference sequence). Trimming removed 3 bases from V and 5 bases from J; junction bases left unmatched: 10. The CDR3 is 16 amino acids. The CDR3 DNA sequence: TGCAGTGCTAGGACAAGCGGGGGGGCCTTCCACAATGAGCAGTTCTTC. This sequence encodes CSARTSGGAFHNEQFF.

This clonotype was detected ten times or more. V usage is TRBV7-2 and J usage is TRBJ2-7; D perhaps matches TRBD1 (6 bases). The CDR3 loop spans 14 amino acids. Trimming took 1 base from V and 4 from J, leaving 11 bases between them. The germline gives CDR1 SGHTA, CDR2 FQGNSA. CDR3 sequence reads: CASSLDTQGYEQYF. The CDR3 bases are TGTGCCAGCAGCTTAGATACACAGGGATACGAGCAGTACTTC.

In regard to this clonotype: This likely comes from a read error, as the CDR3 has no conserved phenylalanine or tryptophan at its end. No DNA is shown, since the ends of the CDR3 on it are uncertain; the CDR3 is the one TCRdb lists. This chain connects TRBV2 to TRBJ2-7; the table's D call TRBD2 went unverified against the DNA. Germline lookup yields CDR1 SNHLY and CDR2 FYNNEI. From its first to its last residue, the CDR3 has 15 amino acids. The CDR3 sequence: CASSVTSGVPYEQYS.

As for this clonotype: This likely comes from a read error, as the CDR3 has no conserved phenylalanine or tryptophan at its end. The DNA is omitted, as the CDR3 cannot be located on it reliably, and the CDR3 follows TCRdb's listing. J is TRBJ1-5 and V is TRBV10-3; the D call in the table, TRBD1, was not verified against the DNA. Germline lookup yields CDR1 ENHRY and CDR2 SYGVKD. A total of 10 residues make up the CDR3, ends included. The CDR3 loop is CAISDQPGDI.

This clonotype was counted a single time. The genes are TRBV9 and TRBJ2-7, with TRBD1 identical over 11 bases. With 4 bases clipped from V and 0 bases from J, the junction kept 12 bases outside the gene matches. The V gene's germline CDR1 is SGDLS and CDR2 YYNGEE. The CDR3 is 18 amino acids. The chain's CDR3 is CASSPLGTGGVFSYEQYF. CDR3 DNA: TGTGCCAGCAGCCCACTCGGGACAGGGGGAGTTTTCTCCTACGAGCAGTACTTC.

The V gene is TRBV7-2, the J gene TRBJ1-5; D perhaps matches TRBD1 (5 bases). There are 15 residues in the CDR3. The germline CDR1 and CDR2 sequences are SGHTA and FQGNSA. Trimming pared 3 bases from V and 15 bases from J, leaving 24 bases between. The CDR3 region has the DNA TGTGCCAGCAGCTTGGGGCTGGATAGCAGCACAGATACGCATTTT. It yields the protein CASSLGLDSSTDTHF. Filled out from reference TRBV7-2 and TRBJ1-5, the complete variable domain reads GAGVSQSPSNKVTEKGKDVELRCDPISGHTALYWYRQSLGQGLEFLIYFQGNSAPDKSGLPSDRFSAERTGGSVSTLTIQRTQQEDSAVYLCASSLGLDSSTDTHFGDGTRLSIL.

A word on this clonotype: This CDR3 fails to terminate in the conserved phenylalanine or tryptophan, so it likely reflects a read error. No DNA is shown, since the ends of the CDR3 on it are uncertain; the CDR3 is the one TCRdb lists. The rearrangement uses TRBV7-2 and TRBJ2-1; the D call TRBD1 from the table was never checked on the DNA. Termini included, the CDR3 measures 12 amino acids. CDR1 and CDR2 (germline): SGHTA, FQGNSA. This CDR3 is CASSLASGTGAY.

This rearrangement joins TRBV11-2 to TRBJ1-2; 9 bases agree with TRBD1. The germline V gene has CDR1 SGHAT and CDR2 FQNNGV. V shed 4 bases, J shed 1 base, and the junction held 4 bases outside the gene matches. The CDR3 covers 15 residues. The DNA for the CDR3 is TGTGCCAGCAGCTCACGACAGGGGGATAACTATGGCTACACCTTC. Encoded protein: CASSSRQGDNYGYTF.

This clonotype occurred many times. The DNA of the CDR3 is TGCGCCAGCAGCTTGGAGGCGATGAACACTGAAGCTTTCTTT. It encodes CASSLEAMNTEAFF. This rearrangement joins TRBV5-1 to TRBJ1-1; D is undetermined. Looked up from germline, CDR1 is SGHRS and CDR2 is YFSETQ. Deletions cut 0 bases from V and 0 bases from J, with 6 bases between. CDR3 size: 14 residues.

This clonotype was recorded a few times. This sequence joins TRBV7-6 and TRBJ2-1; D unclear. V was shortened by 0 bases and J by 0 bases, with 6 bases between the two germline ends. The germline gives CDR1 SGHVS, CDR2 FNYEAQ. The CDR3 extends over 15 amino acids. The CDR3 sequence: CASSLAESSYNEQFF. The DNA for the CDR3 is TGTGCCAGCAGCTTAGCCGAGAGCTCCTACAATGAGCAGTTCTTC.

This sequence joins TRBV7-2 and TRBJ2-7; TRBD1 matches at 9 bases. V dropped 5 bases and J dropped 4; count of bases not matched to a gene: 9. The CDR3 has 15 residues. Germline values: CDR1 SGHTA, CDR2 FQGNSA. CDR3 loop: CASSGQGGQGYEQYF. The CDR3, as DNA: TGTGCCAGCAGCGGTCAGGGGGGACAGGGATACGAGCAGTACTTC.

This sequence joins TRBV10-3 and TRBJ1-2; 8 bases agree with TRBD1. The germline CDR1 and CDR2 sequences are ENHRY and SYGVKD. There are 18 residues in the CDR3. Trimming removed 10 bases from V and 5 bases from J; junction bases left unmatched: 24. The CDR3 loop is CATAPGTGIMNTEYGYTF. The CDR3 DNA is TGTGCCACCGCCCCCGGGACAGGTATCATGAACACTGAATATGGCTACACCTTC.

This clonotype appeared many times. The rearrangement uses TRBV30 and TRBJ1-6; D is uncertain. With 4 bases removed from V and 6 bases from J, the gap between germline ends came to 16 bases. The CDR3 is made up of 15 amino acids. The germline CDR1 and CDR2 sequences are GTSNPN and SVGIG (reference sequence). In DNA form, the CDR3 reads TGTGCCTGGACCCCCCGGGCTCTCTCTAATTCACCCCTCCACTTT. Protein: CAWTPRALSNSPLHF. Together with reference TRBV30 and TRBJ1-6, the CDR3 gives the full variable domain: SQTIHQWPATLVQPVGSPLSLECTVEGTSNPNLYWYRQAAGRGLQLLFYSVGIGQISSEVPQNLSASRPQDRQFILSSKKLLLSDSGFYLCAWTPRALSNSPLHFGNGTRLTVT.

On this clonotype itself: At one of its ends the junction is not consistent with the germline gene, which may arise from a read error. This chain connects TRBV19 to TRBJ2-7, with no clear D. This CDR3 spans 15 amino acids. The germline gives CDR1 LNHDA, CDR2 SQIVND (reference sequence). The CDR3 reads CGARKSGPGTSEQYF. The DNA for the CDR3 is TGCGGCGCTAGAAAATCTGGGCCCGGAACATCCGAGCAGTACTTC.

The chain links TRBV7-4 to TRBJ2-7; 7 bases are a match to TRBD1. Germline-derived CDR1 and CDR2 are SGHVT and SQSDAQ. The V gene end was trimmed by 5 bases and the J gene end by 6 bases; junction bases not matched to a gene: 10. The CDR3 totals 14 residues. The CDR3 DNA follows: TGTGCCAGCAGCGTCGGAGACAGGGTTGCCGAGCAGTACTTC. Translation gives CASSVGDRVAEQYF.

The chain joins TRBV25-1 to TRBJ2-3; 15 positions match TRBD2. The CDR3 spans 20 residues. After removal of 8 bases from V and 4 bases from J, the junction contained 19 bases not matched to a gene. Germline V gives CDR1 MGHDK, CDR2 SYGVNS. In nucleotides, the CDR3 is TGTGCCAGCTCACCTGGACTAGCGGGGGGGCCGCTTTCAGAGGCAGATACGCAGTATTTT. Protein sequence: CASSPGLAGGPLSEADTQYF.

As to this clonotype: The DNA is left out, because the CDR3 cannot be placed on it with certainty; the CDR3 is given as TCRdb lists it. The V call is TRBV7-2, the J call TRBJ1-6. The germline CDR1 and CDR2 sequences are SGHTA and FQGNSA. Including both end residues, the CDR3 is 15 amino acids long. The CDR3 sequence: CASSLAEYTVLRAHF.

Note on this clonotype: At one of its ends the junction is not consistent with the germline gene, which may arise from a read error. The CDR3 is CAIHEKRLERTEAVF. The CDR3 bases are TGTGCCATCCATGAAAAGCGGCTCGAGAGAACTGAAGCTGTCTTT. This sequence joins TRBV10-3 and TRBJ1-1, with D unresolved. The CDR3 is 15 residues long. CDR1 ENHRY and CDR2 SYGVKD come from the germline V gene.

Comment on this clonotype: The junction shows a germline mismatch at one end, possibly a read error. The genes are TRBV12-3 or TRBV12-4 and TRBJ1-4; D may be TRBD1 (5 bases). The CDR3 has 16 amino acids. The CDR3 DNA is TGTGGCAGCAGCTTAGTTCAGGGTTCAGGGTTTGAAAAACTGTTTTTT. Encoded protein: CGSSLVQGSGFEKLFF.